This T cell receptor (beta chain) came from a study of cytomegalovirus exposure and HLA in healthy donors. Study summary: Out of about 180 million T cells, an earlier analysis found around 120 million unique TCR beta sequences in total.

Researchers ran the PCR with 60 Vbeta and 13 Jbeta primers. This table comes from immunoSEQ multiplex PCR, and its TCRdb copy is limited to in-frame clones, with some not included. The repertoire holds about 170,000 clones, with roughly 70% as singletons. Overall study results and limits: The CMV antigen specificity of a few CMV-associated chains was confirmed through in vitro analysis.

This clone was counted once. Its antigen is still unknown. Sequencing input: PBMCs. This clonotype originated in a girl aged 10 to 17 in good health and CMV-seronegative.

The CDR3 nucleotides read TGTGCCAGCAGGACGACAGGGTCCAACTATGGCTACACCTTC. It encodes CASRTTGSNYGYTF. The V call is TRBV6-5, the J call TRBJ1-2; the match to TRBD1 covers 7 bases. V shed 6 bases, J shed 2 bases, and the junction held 6 bases outside the gene matches. Germline CDR1 reads MNHEY; CDR2 reads SVGAGI. The CDR3 is 14 residues long.